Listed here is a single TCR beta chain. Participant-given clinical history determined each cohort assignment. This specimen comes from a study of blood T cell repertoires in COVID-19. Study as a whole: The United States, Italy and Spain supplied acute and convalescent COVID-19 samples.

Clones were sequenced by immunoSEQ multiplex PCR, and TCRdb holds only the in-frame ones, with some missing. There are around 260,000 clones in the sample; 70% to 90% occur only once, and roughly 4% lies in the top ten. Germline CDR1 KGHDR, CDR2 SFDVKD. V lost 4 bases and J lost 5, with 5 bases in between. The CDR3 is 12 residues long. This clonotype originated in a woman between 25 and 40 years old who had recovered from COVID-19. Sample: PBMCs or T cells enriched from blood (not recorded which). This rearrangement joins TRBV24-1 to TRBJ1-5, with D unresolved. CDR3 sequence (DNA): TGTGCCACCAGTGACTCGGATCAGCCCCAGCATTTT. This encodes CATSDSDQPQHF.